This T cell receptor beta chain was identified in a study of cytomegalovirus exposure and HLA in healthy donors. A note on this clone: Its antigen is currently unknown.

It was with 60 Vbeta and 13 Jbeta primers that the PCR ran. Assay used: immunoSEQ multiplex PCR; TCRdb lists only in-frame clones, some missing. The sample lists about 160,000 clones; about 85% were seen once. Regarding the study as a whole: With DRB1 most and HLA-C fewest, TCR association rates differed between HLA loci in a later analysis. The study found most TCR sequences rare, yet found some public TCRs in many donors.

Germline CDR1 reads SGHDN; CDR2 reads FVKESK. The CDR3 sequence is 14 residues long. V was pared by 4 bases and J by 3 bases, with 2 bases of the junction left unmatched. The sequence derives from a man aged 18 to 30 in good health and CMV-seronegative. Specimen: PBMCs. J is TRBJ2-3 and V is TRBV14, with 9 bases lining up with TRBD1. The CDR3 sequence: CASSPGQGTDTQYF. The DNA for the CDR3 is TGTGCCAGCAGCCCAGGACAGGGGACAGATACGCAGTATTTT. Using reference TRBV14 and TRBJ2-3 for the parts outside the CDR3, the full variable domain is EAGVTQFPSHSVIEKGQTVTLRCDPISGHDNLYWYRRVMGKEIKFLLHFVKESKQDESGMPNNRFLAERTGGTYSTLKVQPAELEDSGVYFCASSPGQGTDTQYFGPGTRLTVL.